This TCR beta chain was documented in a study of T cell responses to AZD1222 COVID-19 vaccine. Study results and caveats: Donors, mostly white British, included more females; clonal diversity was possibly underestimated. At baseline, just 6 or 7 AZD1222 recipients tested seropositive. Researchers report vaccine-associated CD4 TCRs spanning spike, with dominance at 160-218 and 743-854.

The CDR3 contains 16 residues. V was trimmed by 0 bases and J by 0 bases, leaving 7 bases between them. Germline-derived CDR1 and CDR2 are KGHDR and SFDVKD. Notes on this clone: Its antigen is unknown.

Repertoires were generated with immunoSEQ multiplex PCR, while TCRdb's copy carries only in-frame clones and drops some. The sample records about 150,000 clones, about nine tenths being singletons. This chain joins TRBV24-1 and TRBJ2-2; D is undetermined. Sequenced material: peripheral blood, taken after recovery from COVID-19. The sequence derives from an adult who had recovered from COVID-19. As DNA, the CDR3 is TGTGCCACCAGTGATTTGACGGGCGCGAACACCGGGGAGCTGTTTTTT. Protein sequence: CATSDLTGANTGELFF.